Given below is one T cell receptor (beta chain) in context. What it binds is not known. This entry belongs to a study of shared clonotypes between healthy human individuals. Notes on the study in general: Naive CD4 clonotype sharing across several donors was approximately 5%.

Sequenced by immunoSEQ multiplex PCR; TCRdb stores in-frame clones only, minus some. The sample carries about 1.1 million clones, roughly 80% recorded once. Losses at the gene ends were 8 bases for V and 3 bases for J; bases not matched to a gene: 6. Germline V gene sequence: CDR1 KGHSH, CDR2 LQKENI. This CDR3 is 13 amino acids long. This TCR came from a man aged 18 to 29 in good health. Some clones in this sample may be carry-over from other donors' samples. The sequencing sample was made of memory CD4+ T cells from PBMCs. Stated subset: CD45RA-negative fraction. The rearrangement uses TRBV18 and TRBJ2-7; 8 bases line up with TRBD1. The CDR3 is CASTPGGRYEQYF. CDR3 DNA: TGTGCCAGCACCCCAGGGGGCCGCTACGAGCAGTACTTC.